The T cell receptor (beta chain) described here comes from a study of identical twins. CDR3 size: 15 residues. CDR1 is LGHDT, CDR2 YNNKEL, per germline (reference sequence). With 2 bases clipped from V and 3 bases from J, the junction kept 6 bases outside the gene matches. Each CDR3 protein is one row after TCRdb ran MiXCR on the 5' RACE reads. The sample lists around 680,000 distinct CDR3 sequences; over 8.5% were seen once. These records were also assigned to another study, of yellow fever vaccine responses in identical twins.

This clonotype originated in a woman between 18 and 30 years old in good health. The rearrangement links TRBV3-1 to TRBJ2-7, with 8 bases matching TRBD1. Sample: PBMCs. This chain's CDR3 is CASSQSTGQVYEQYF. CDR3 coding DNA: TGTGCCAGCAGCCAATCCACGGGACAGGTCTACGAGCAGTACTTC.